These 20 T cell receptor beta chains came from one sample sequenced in a study of human T cells and chemical hapten exposure. TCRdb analysed the RACE reads with MiXCR anew, one entry per CDR3 protein. The top ten clones hold around 1.6% of a sample with nearly 85,000 distinct CDR3 sequences, more than 9% of them seen once. Specified time point: patch test 2, 6 weeks after DPC sensitization. Described treatment: therapeutic diphenylcyclopropenone sensitization with weekly scalp DPC. The sequences come from whole blood, collected in connection with sensitization to the hapten diphenylcyclopropenone (DPC). The receptors originated from a man aged 18 to 30 with alopecia areata. Some clones in this sample may be carry-over from other donors' samples.

V and J are TRBV27 and TRBJ2-7, with 13 bases fitting TRBD2. With 2 bases clipped from V and 7 bases from J, the junction kept 8 bases outside the gene matches. The CDR3 totals 16 residues. Germline V gives CDR1 MNHEY, CDR2 SMNVEV (reference sequence). This chain's CDR3 is CASSLTTSGGAYEQYF. The CDR3 coding sequence is TGTGCCAGCAGTTTAACAACTAGCGGGGGGGCGTATGAGCAGTACTTC.

This clonotype was detected a few times. This sequence joins TRBV29-1 and TRBJ1-2; D ambiguous. CDR3 length equals 14 residues. Trimming removed 6 bases from V and 0 bases from J, with 14 bases in between. Germline CDR1 and CDR2: SQVTM and ANQGSEA. In DNA form, the CDR3 reads TGCAGCGTCGGAAATCCGAGGACTAACTATGGCTACACCTTC. Residues: CSVGNPRTNYGYTF.

This clonotype was seen at least ten times. The CDR3 reads CSARGITEAFF. CDR3 DNA sequence: TGCAGTGCTAGAGGGATAACTGAAGCTTTCTTT. The chain uses TRBV20-1 and TRBJ1-1; D remains unclear. From germline, CDR1 is DFQATT and CDR2 SNEGSKA (reference sequence). The CDR3 loop spans 11 amino acids. The germline V and J ends were trimmed by 1 base and 5 bases, with 5 bases remaining between them.

The genes are TRBV4-1 and TRBJ1-5; no reliable D call. CDR1 is MGHRA and CDR2 is YSYEKL in the germline V gene. V dropped 2 bases and J dropped 0 bases, with 11 bases sitting between them. The CDR3 has 16 residues. The CDR3 coding sequence is TGCGCCAGCAGCCAAATCCAGGTGATTAGCAATCAGCCCCAGCATTTT. Translating gives CASSQIQVISNQPQHF.

This clonotype was found a few times. The gene calls are TRBV3-1 and TRBJ2-7; weak D call: TRBD2 (7 bases). Germline V gives CDR1 LGHDT, CDR2 YNNKEL (reference sequence). Trimming removed 3 bases from V and 4 bases from J, with 10 bases in between. The CDR3 covers 13 residues. CDR3 DNA: TGTGCCAGCAGCCACGGGGGGCCTTACGAGCAGTACTTC. Encoded protein: CASSHGGPYEQYF.

Ten or more counts support this clonotype. The genes are TRBV5-6 and TRBJ2-3, with D perhaps assigned TRBD1 or TRBD2 (5 bases each). CDR3 length: 17 amino acids. Trimming cost V 6 bases and J 5 bases, with 25 bases left between them. CDR1 and CDR2 from the germline V gene are SGHDT and YYEEEE. This CDR3 is CASNTNRIGQRGDTQYF. CDR3 nucleotides: TGTGCCAGCAACACTAACAGGATAGGCCAGAGGGGAGATACGCAGTATTTT.

V and J are TRBV10-3 and TRBJ2-3; D possibly uses TRBD1 or TRBD2 (5 bases each). V shed 6 bases and J shed 2 bases, with 15 bases lying between them. The length of the CDR3 is 15 residues. Germline V CDR1 and CDR2: ENHRY, SYGVKD. CDR3 in DNA: TGTGCCATCAGCTGGGGGACCACTTACACAGATACGCAGTATTTT. Protein: CAISWGTTYTDTQYF.

The gene calls are TRBV7-9 and TRBJ2-1; TRBD1 matches at 10 bases. Germline lookup yields CDR1 SEHNR and CDR2 FQNEAQ (reference sequence). Germline trimming cut 4 bases from V and 7 bases from J; bases unmatched to any gene: 7. The CDR3 length is 15 residues. The CDR3 DNA follows: TGTGCCAGCAGCTCAAGCCGGGACAGGGGAAATGAGCAGTTCTTC. Its translation is CASSSSRDRGNEQFF.

There are a few counts of this clonotype. The chain has TRBV7-9 and TRBJ1-1; 7 positions agree with TRBD1. Germline V gene data show CDR1 as SEHNR and CDR2 as FQNEAQ (reference sequence). This CDR3 is built from 15 residues. V dropped 5 bases and J dropped 5; count of bases not matched to a gene: 11. The CDR3 loop is CASSLVQGLGTEAFF. CDR3 coding DNA: TGTGCCAGCAGCCTCGTACAGGGGTTAGGAACTGAAGCTTTCTTT.

The chain links TRBV7-9 to TRBJ1-4; 7 bases are a match to TRBD1. The CDR3 is 14 amino acids. CDR1 and CDR2 (germline): SEHNR, FQNEAQ (reference sequence). V lost 1 base, J lost 6 bases, and 2 bases stayed unmatched. CDR3 loop: CASSLVGTDEKLFF. The CDR3 region has the DNA TGTGCCAGCAGCTTAGTAGGGACAGATGAAAAACTGTTTTTT.

This chain links TRBV7-6 with TRBJ2-5; 7 positions agree with TRBD2. The ends lost 2 bases at V and 0 bases at J; junction bases unmatched: 0. Per germline, CDR1 SGHVS and CDR2 FNYEAQ. There are 14 residues in the CDR3. The CDR3 coding sequence is TGTGCCAGCAGCTTACTAGCGGACCAAGAGACCCAGTACTTC. Translating it yields CASSLLADQETQYF. The full variable domain, with the rest looked up from reference TRBV7-6 and TRBJ2-5, is GAGVSQSPRYKVTKRGQDVALRCDPISGHVSLYWYRQALGQGPEFLTYFNYEAQQDKSGLPNDRFSAERPEGSISTLTIQRTEQRDSAMYRCASSLLADQETQYFGPGTRLLVL.

This clonotype was seen many times. The J gene is TRBJ2-7, the V gene TRBV3-1; weak D call: TRBD2 (5 bases). This CDR3 contains 16 residues. Trimming removed 0 bases at V and 1 base at J, with 13 bases between. The germline V gene has CDR1 LGHDT and CDR2 YNNKEL (reference sequence). In DNA form, the CDR3 reads TGTGCCAGCAGCCAAGATAGCGCCAGTGGATCCTACGAGCAGTACTTC. Protein product: CASSQDSASGSYEQYF.

In this sample, this clonotype turned up a few times. This chain connects TRBV27 to TRBJ2-4; D possibly uses TRBD1 or TRBD2 (6 bases each). CDR1 MNHEY and CDR2 SMNVEV come from the germline V gene (reference sequence). V was cut by 5 bases and J by 3 bases, with 23 bases left in between. CDR3 length equals 18 residues. CDR3 protein: CASSKGGPHGALKNIQYF. CDR3 DNA: TGTGCCAGCAGTAAAGGGGGGCCCCACGGGGCCCTCAAAAACATTCAGTACTTC.

The chain links TRBV11-2 to TRBJ1-6; D is possibly TRBD1 (5 bases). The germline gives CDR1 SGHAT, CDR2 FQNNGV. The CDR3 covers 18 residues. V was trimmed by 1 base and J by 0 bases, leaving 13 bases between them. CDR3 sequence: CASSLVGLSSSYNSPLHF. DNA for the CDR3: TGTGCCAGCAGCTTAGTGGGACTTTCAAGCTCCTATAATTCACCCCTCCACTTT.

In its sample, this clonotype was seen many times. The CDR3 DNA sequence: TGTGCCAGCAGCTTGCTTTCCGATGAGCAGTTCTTC. As protein: CASSLLSDEQFF. The chain recombines TRBV7-6 with TRBJ2-1; D unresolved. Germline CDR1 is SGHVS and CDR2 is FNYEAQ. The CDR3 is 12 residues long. V was pared by 3 bases and J by 8 bases, with 8 bases between.

This clonotype was observed a few times. CDR3 sequence (DNA): TGCGCCAGCAGAAGTCAGGGAGGGGTCACTGAAGCTTTCTTT. Its protein is CASRSQGGVTEAFF. This chain connects TRBV4-3 to TRBJ1-1; a weak D match, TRBD1 (5 bases). The CDR3 spans 14 residues. CDR1 and CDR2 (germline): LGHNA, YSLEER. The ends were cut back, 6 bases at V and 4 bases at J, with 15 bases in the middle.

This clonotype was observed many times. The rearrangement uses TRBV11-2 and TRBJ2-5, with D possibly called TRBD1 or TRBD2 (5 bases each). V was clipped by 5 bases and J by 7 bases, with 17 bases between them. The germline V gene has CDR1 SGHAT and CDR2 FQNNGV. The CDR3 covers 14 residues. DNA for the CDR3: TGTGCCAGCAGCCAAAGTTTAGATGGGGGGACCCAGTACTTC. Translating gives CASSQSLDGGTQYF. Full variable domain (outside the CDR3, taken from reference TRBV11-2 and TRBJ2-5): EAGVAQSPRYKIIEKRQSVAFWCNPISGHATLYWYQQILGQGPKLLIQFQNNGVVDDSQLPKDRFSAERLKGVDSTLKIQPAKLEDSAVYLCASSQSLDGGTQYFGPGTRLLVL.

This rearrangement joins TRBV4-3 to TRBJ2-7; D is perhaps TRBD1 (5 bases). The ends were cut back, 0 bases at V and 2 bases at J, with 11 bases in the middle. The V gene's germline CDR1 is LGHNA and CDR2 YSLEER. The CDR3 extends over 15 amino acids. The CDR3 region is CASSQDTSQAYEQYF. The CDR3 nucleotides are TGCGCCAGCAGCCAAGATACGTCACAGGCCTACGAGCAGTACTTC.

This clonotype was recorded many times. V usage is TRBV7-8 and J usage is TRBJ1-5; D may be TRBD1 (5 bases). V dropped 6 bases and J dropped 6 bases, with 15 bases sitting between them. Germline assignment: CDR1 SGHVS and CDR2 FQNEAQ. The CDR3 loop spans 14 amino acids. The CDR3: CASRGTGSGQPQHF. The CDR3 DNA reads TGTGCCAGCAGGGGGACTGGTAGCGGTCAGCCCCAGCATTTT.

The V call is TRBV6-1, the J call TRBJ1-5, with no clear D. With 0 bases removed from V and 4 bases from J, the gap between germline ends came to 7 bases. This CDR3 comprises 14 residues. CDR1 MNHNS and CDR2 SASEGT come from the germline V gene. CDR3 sequence (DNA): TGTGCCAGCAGTGAAGCGGGGAGGAATCAGCCCCAGCATTTT. This sequence encodes CASSEAGRNQPQHF.